This TCR beta chain appears in the sequencing data of a study of blood T cell repertoires in COVID-19 (dated by TCRdb to the early 2020s). About the study as a whole: The collaborator samples originated in the United States, Italy and Spain and spanned the acute and convalescent phases of COVID-19. Where HLA class I and class II types were available, the types were taken from metadata supplied by the sample provider, not from assay-based typing. Deeply sampled blood TCRbeta repertoires from subjects exposed to, actively infected with, or recovered from COVID-19 were included in the dataset. A de-identified subject ID, COVID-19 status, age in years and sex were almost always included in the sample metadata. The prospective study material was composed of cDNA or gDNA derived from T cells, B-cell-depleted T cells, or PBMCs. The repertoires were released in a freely available public database meant as a resource for research on the immune response to SARS-CoV-2. The samples were drawn from two sources: the first 160 participants of the ongoing ImmuneRACE study, and 950 to 1,500 subjects contributed by 6 global collaborators.

This clone was seen a handful of times. It has no known antigen specificity. One base away there is no much larger clone; base qualities are not given. The investigation overall reported the following: The amount of clinical and demographic metadata varied by source and participant and was provided uncurated.

From a lookup of the germline V gene (reference sequence), CDR1 and CDR2 are LGHDT and YNNKEL. The CDR3 goes from the cysteine to the valine over 13 residues. Kept here is only the CDR3 DNA, which spans 39 bases and is read in frame from base 1. Deletion took 3 bases off V and 3 bases off J, with a span of 9 bases between the germline ends. The immunoSEQ Assay, a bias-controlled multiplex PCR, was used to amplify TCRbeta CDR3 regions from genomic DNA. The authors' analysis ran thus. Nucleated cell counts per sample were estimated from amplification of reference gene primers within the assay. To quantify the absolute abundance of each unique TCRbeta CDR3 rearrangement, sequence reads were collapsed and filtered. Productive Simpson clonality was computed per sample as the square root of Simpson's diversity index over productive rearrangements. TCRdb obtained this table from immuneACCESS and retained in-frame rearrangements with V and J assigned. These tables miss some clones; where compared with another copy, unresolved V genes account for less than half of the shortfall, and the remainder is unexplained. V, J and clone size reflect that table, while D and trimming were determined from the DNA. This sample lists about 150,000 clones; about 90% were detected once. The top ten clones comprise around 0.55% of the sample.

The collaborating institutions used their own protocols to collect whole blood in K2EDTA tubes. For TCRbeta analysis, collaborators shipped samples in one of three forms: frozen whole blood, isolated PBMCs, or DNA extracted from either of those sample types. The sequence came from a man in his fifties or sixties with acute or convalescent COVID-19. The chain couples TRBV3-1 (or the pseudogene TRBV3-2) to TRBJ2-7; a weak D assignment points to TRBD1 (5 bases agree). Sequences were obtained from peripheral blood. The encoded CDR3 is CASSQAGNYEQYV. The nucleotides read TGTGCCAGCAGCCAGGCAGGGAACTACGAGCAGTACGTC.